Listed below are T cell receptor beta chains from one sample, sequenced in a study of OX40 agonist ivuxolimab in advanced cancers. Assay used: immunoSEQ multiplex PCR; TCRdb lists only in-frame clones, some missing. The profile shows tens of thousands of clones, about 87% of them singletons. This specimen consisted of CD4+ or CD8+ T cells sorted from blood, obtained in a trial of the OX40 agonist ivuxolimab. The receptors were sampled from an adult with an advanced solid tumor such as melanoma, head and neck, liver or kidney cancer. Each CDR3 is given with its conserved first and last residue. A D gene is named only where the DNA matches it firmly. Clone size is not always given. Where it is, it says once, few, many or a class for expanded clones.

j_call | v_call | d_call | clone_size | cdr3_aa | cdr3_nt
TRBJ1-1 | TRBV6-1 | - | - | CASSEAMARGNTEAFF | TGTGCCAGCAGTGAAGCCATGGCCCGAGGGAACACTGAAGCTTTCTTT
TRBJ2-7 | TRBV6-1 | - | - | CASSERPGDYHEQYF | TGTGCCAGCAGTGAAAGGCCAGGGGACTACCACGAGCAGTACTTC
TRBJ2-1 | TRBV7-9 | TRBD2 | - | CASSGSGLAGLSYNEQFF | TGTGCCAGCAGCGGGTCGGGACTAGCGGGTCTCTCCTACAATGAGCAGTTCTTC
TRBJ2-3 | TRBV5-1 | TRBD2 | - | CASSPGGTTDTQYF | TGCGCCAGCAGCCCGGGGGGGACCACAGATACGCAGTATTTT
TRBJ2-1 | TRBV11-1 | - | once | CASSLAGEQFF | TGTGCCAGCAGCTTAGCGGGGGAGCAGTTCTTC
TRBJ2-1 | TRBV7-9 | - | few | CASSPGTPYNEQFF | TGTGCCAGCAGCCCCGGGACTCCGTACAATGAGCAGTTCTTC
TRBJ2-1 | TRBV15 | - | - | CATSSGLWNEQFF | TGTGCCACCAGCAGCGGACTTTGGAATGAGCAGTTCTTC
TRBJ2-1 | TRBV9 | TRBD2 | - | CASSVRLAGPMNEQFF | TGTGCCAGCAGCGTTCGACTAGCGGGGCCTATGAATGAGCAGTTCTTC
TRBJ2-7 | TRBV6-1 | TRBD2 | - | CASAGGSVEQYF | TGTGCCAGCGCGGGGGGAAGTGTCGAGCAGTACTTC
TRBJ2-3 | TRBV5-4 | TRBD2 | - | CASSSGLAGFTDTQYF | TGTGCCAGCAGCTCAGGACTAGCGGGGTTCACAGATACGCAGTATTTT
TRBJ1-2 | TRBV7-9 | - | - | CASSLASPGAYGYTF | TGTGCCAGCAGCTTAGCTAGTCCGGGGGCCTATGGCTACACCTTC
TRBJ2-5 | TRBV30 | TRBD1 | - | CAFSRDRETQYF | TGTGCCTTCAGCCGGGACAGAGAGACCCAGTACTTC
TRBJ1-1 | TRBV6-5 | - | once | CASSPGNTEAFF | TGTGCCAGCAGCCCCGGGAACACTGAAGCTTTCTTT
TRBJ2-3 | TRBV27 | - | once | CASKARLGTDTQYF | TGTGCCAGCAAGGCTCGCCTTGGTACAGATACGCAGTATTTT
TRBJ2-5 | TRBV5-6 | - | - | CASSYILGETQYF | TGTGCCAGCAGCTACATATTGGGGGAGACCCAGTACTTC
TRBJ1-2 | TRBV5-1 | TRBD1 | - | CASSPRKGAHNYGYTF | TGCGCCAGCAGCCCCAGAAAGGGGGCCCATAACTATGGCTACACCTTC
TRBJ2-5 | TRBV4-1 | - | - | CASSQDGAPQETQYF | TGCGCCAGCAGCCAAGATGGGGCCCCCCAAGAGACCCAGTACTTC
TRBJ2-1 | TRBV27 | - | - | CASSSRLRNEQFF | TGTGCCAGCAGTTCCCGACTCCGGAATGAGCAGTTCTTC
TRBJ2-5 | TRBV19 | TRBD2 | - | CASSTLLAVGGETQYF | TGTGCCAGTAGCACCCTACTAGCGGTGGGGGGGGAGACCCAGTACTTC